Given below is one TCR beta chain in context. No antigen is known for it. The record originates from a study of cytomegalovirus exposure and HLA in healthy donors. Overall study context: Most genotyped donors, around 78% of 300 to 400, had Caucasian-associated genetic ancestry.

The primer mix had 60 Vbeta and 13 Jbeta primers. Authors' data handling: Around 10 million of the 80 million or so unique TCR beta chains counted in a later analysis were shared. The data were produced by immunoSEQ multiplex PCR, yet TCRdb's version contains in-frame clones alone and is incomplete. V, J and clone size reflect that table, while D and trimming were determined from the DNA. The sample shows under 120,000 clones, 70% to 80% of them seen only once. V dropped 3 bases and J dropped 6; count of bases not matched to a gene: 11. CDR1 is SGHRS, CDR2 YFSETQ, per germline. CDR3 length equals 15 residues. Overall study findings and caveats: Usually a TCR sequence was rare, but some public TCRs were found in many donors.

This sequence was found in a woman in her forties in good health and CMV-seronegative. The chain combines TRBV5-1 with TRBJ2-7; the match to TRBD1 covers 8 bases. Sequenced material: PBMCs. The DNA for the CDR3 is TGCGCCAGCAGCTCGGGGTCGCGGGGACAGGTCGAGCAGTACTTC. It encodes CASSSGSRGQVEQYF.